The 10 T cell receptor beta chains below come from one sample, sequenced in a study of T-cell memory formation after mild COVID-19. TCRdb re-called the 5' RACE reads with MiXCR, one entry per CDR3 protein. The sample has roughly 450,000 distinct CDR3 sequences; roughly 18% are singletons. The material sequenced was PBMCs or a T cell subset sorted from them (not recorded which). Receptor source: an adult woman who had mild COVID-19 (a few samples of this study predate the infection). Cell type and time point are not known.

This clonotype was seen a few times. The chain links TRBV29-1 to TRBJ2-3; 7 positions match TRBD1. This CDR3 region has 13 residues. Germline V gives CDR1 SQVTM, CDR2 ANQGSEA. The V and J ends lost 7 bases and 0 bases, in that order; junction bases with no gene match: 4. CDR3 sequence reads: CSAGTASTDTQYF. In DNA form, the CDR3 reads TGCAGCGCTGGGACAGCTAGCACAGATACGCAGTATTTT.

This clonotype was seen a handful of times. The chain combines TRBV15 with TRBJ1-2, with D possibly being TRBD1 (5 bases). CDR3 length: 13 amino acids. Germline CDR1 reads LNHNV; CDR2 reads YYDKDF (reference sequence). Trimming left V 0 bases short and J 12 bases short, with 14 bases between. CDR3 coding DNA: TGTGCCACCAGCAGAGATACAGGTTTAATCGACACCTTC. This encodes CATSRDTGLIDTF.

This rearrangement joins TRBV12-3 or TRBV12-4 to TRBJ2-7; D not resolved. V was pared by 2 bases and J by 4 bases, with 9 bases between. The CDR3 length is 13 residues. Written as DNA, the CDR3 is TGTGCCAGCAGTTTAACCCTCCGGTACGAGCAGTACTTC. The encoded protein is CASSLTLRYEQYF.

The sample holds a few counts of this clonotype. This chain joins TRBV7-9 and TRBJ2-1; 7 nucleotides agree with TRBD2. This CDR3 is 16 amino acids long. V lost 4 bases to trimming and J lost 2 bases; unmatched junction nucleotides: 8. The V gene's germline CDR1 is SEHNR and CDR2 FQNEAQ (reference sequence). The CDR3 nucleotides read TGTGCCAGCAGCTCTTTAGTCGGGAGGACCTACAATGAGCAGTTCTTC. Its protein is CASSSLVGRTYNEQFF.

This clonotype was counted only a few times. This sequence joins TRBV6-6 and TRBJ2-7; 10 bases line up with TRBD1. The junction had 11 bases not matched to a gene; V was cut back by 6 bases and J by 3 bases. Looked up from germline, CDR1 is MNHNY and CDR2 is SVGAGI (reference sequence). The CDR3 sequence is 16 residues long. CDR3 sequence (DNA): TGTGCCAGCAGCTCGGGACAGGGGCTACCCTACTACGAGCAGTACTTC. It codes for CASSSGQGLPYYEQYF.

This clonotype showed up just once. V and J are TRBV3-1 and TRBJ2-5; D might be TRBD2 (5 bases). There are 15 residues in the CDR3. V shed 4 bases and J shed 2 bases, with 14 bases lying between them. The germline V gene has CDR1 LGHDT and CDR2 YNNKEL (reference sequence). The CDR3 is CASSPAEGVQETQYF. The CDR3 nucleotides read TGTGCCAGCAGCCCGGCTGAGGGAGTGCAAGAGACCCAGTACTTC.

This clonotype was seen a handful of times. CDR3 DNA sequence: TGTGCCAGCAGCTTTCGGCCATCCGAAGGCGAGCAGTACTTC. Translated, it gives CASSFRPSEGEQYF. The J gene is TRBJ2-7, the V gene TRBV4-2; D is unresolved. The CDR3 consists of 14 residues. V was cut by 5 bases and J by 6 bases, with 17 bases left in between. The germline V gene has CDR1 LGHNA and CDR2 YNFKEQ.

The chain joins TRBV6-5 to TRBJ1-6; D might be TRBD1 (6 bases). The V end was cut by 7 bases, the J end by 4 bases, with 11 bases between. The CDR3 length is 14 residues. Germline V gene data show CDR1 as MNHEY and CDR2 as SVGAGI. The CDR3 region is CASTQGPYNSPLHF. The CDR3 coding sequence is TGTGCCAGCACCCAGGGGCCGTATAATTCACCCCTCCACTTT.

In its sample, this clonotype was seen a few times. This chain links TRBV27 with TRBJ2-1; a possible D gene is TRBD1 (6 bases). CDR3 length: 11 amino acids. Germline V gene lookup returns CDR1 MNHEY and CDR2 SMNVEV (reference sequence). Trimming pared 10 bases from V and 11 bases from J, leaving 15 bases between. The CDR3, as DNA: TGTGCCACCCTTATTTGGGACAAGCAGTTCTTC. Amino acids: CATLIWDKQFF.

This clonotype was picked up a small number of times. The chain has TRBV3-1 and TRBJ2-3; no definite D call. The CDR3 length is 15 residues. Per germline, CDR1 LGHDT and CDR2 YNNKEL (reference sequence). V was cut by 1 base and J by 3 bases, with 11 bases left in between. CDR3 amino acids: CASSQGFRRTDTQYF. Here the CDR3 DNA reads TGTGCCAGCAGCCAAGGTTTCCGGAGAACAGATACGCAGTATTTT.